The 3 T cell receptor beta chains given below trace back to one sample, sequenced in a study of OX40 agonist ivuxolimab in advanced cancers. Libraries were made using the immunoSEQ multiplex PCR assay. TCRdb provides this immuneACCESS table in a form limited to in-frame rearrangements. Some clones are lacking; in checked studies, under half of them reflect an unresolved V gene, and why the rest are absent is not known. Present in this sample are roughly 56,000 clones, 70% to 85% of which were seen just once. The top ten hold over 3% of the sample. The sequencing used CD4+ or CD8+ T cells sorted from blood, collected in a trial of the OX40 agonist ivuxolimab. These receptors came from an adult with an advanced solid tumor such as melanoma, head and neck, liver or kidney cancer.

The V call is TRBV27, the J call TRBJ2-7, with D unclear. The germline gives CDR1 MNHEY, CDR2 SMNVEV (reference sequence). V gave up 6 bases and J gave up 7 bases, with 10 bases separating them. The CDR3 spans 11 residues. The CDR3 DNA is TGTGCCAGCAGAGCAAGTCGGGAGCAGTACTTC. This sequence encodes CASRASREQYF.

CDR3 in DNA: TGTGCCAGCGGGGGTAGTAGGGAGACCCAGTACTTC. Translation gives CASGGSRETQYF. The chain recombines TRBV2 with TRBJ2-5, with D possibly being TRBD1 or TRBD2 (5 bases each). The V gene's germline CDR1 is SNHLY and CDR2 FYNNEI. This CDR3 spans 12 amino acids. V was clipped by 8 bases and J by 5 bases, with 12 bases between them.

This chain links TRBV9 with TRBJ1-3, with D uncertain. The CDR3 runs to 12 residues. Looked up from germline, CDR1 is SGDLS and CDR2 is YYNGEE. Trimming cost V 0 bases and J 11 bases, with 9 bases left between them. CDR3 loop: CASSVGEGPIYF. The DNA of the CDR3 is TGTGCCAGCAGCGTAGGAGAGGGCCCCATATATTTT.